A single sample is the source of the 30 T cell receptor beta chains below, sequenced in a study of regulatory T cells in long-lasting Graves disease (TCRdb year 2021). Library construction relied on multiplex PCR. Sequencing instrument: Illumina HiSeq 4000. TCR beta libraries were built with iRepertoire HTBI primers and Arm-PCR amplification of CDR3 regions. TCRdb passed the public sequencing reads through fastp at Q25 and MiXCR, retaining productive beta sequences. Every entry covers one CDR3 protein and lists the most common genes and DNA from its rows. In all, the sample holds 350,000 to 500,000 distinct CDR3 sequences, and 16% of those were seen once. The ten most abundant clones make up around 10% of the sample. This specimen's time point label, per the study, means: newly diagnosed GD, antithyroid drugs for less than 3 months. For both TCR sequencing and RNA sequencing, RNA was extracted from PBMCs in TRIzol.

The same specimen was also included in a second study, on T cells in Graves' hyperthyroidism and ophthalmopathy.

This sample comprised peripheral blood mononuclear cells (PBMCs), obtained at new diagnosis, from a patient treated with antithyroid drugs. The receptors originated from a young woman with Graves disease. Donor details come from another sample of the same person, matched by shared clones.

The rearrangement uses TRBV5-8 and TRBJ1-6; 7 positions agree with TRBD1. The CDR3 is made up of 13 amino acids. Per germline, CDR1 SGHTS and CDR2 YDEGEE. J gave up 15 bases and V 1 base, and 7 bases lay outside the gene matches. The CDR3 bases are TGTGCCAGCAGCTTGACGGAGGGGGCCCGCCTCCACTTT. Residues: CASSLTEGARLHF.

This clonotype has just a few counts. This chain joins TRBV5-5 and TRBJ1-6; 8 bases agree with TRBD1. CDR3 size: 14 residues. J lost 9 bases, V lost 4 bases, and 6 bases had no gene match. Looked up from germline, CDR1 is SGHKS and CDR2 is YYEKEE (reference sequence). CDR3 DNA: TGTGCCAGCAGCATTGGGACAGGTTTTTCACCCCTCCACTTT. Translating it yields CASSIGTGFSPLHF. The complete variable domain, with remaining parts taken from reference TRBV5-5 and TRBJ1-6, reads DAGVTQSPTHLIKTRGQQVTLRCSPISGHKSVSWYQQVLGQGPQFIFQYYEKEERGRGNFPDRFSARQFPNYSSELNVNALLLGDSALYLCASSIGTGFSPLHFGNGTRLTVT.

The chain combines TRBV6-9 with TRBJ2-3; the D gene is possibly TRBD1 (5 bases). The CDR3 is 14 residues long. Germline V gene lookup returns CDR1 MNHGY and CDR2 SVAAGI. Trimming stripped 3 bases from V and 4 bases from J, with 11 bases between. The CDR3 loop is CASSYLRGADTQYF. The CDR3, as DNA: TGTGCCAGCAGTTACCTTAGGGGCGCAGATACGCAGTATTTT.

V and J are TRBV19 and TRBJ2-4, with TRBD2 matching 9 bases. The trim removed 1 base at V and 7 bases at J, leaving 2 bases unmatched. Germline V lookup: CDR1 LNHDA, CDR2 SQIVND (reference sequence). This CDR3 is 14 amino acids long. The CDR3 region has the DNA TGTGCCAGTAGTATAGGACTAGCGGCGAACATTCAGTACTTC. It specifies CASSIGLAANIQYF.

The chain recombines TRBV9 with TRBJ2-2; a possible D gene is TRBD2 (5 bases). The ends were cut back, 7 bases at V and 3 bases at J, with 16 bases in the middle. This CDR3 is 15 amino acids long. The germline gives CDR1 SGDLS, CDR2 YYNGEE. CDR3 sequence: CASSLEGKYTGELFF. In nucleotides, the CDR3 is TGTGCCAGCTCCCTTGAGGGAAAGTACACCGGGGAGCTGTTTTTT.

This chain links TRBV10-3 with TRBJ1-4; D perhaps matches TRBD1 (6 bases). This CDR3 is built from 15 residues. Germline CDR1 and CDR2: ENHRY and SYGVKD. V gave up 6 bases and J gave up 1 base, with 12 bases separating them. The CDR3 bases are TGTGCCATCAGCGAAGGGGGGAGAACTAATGAAAAACTGTTTTTT. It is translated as CAISEGGRTNEKLFF.

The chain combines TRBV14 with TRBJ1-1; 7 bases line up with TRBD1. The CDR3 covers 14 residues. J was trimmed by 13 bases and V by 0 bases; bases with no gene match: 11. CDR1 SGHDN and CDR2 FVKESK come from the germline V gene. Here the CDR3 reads CASSQDLGDSLYFF. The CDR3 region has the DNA TGTGCCAGCAGCCAAGATCTCGGGGACAGCCTATATTTCTTT.

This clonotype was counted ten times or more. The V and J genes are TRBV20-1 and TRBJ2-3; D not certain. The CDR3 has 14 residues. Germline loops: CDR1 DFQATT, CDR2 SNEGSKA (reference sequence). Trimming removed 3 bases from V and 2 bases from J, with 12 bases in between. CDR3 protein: CSASDTSNTDTQYF. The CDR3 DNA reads TGCAGTGCTAGCGATACGTCAAACACAGATACGCAGTATTTT.

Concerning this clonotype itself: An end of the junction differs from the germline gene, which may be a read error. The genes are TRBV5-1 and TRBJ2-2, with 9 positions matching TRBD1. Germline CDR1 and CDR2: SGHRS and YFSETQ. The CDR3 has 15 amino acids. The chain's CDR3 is CASLTGQGGTGELCF. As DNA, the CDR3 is TGCGCCAGCTTAACGGGACAGGGAGGCACCGGGGAGCTGTGTTTT.

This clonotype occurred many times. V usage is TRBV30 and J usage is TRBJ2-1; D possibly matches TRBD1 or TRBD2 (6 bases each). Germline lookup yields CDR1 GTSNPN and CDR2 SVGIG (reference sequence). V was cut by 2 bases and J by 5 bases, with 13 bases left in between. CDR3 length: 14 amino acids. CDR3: CAWSRGGPNNEQFF. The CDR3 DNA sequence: TGTGCCTGGAGTAGAGGGGGGCCCAACAATGAGCAGTTCTTC.

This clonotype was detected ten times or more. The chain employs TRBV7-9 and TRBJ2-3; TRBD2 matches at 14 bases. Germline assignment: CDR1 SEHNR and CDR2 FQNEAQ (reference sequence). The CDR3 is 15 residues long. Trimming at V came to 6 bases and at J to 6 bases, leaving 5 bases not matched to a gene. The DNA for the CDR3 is TGTGCCAGCAGACGACTAGCGGGAGGGCCGGATACGCAGTATTTT. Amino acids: CASRRLAGGPDTQYF.

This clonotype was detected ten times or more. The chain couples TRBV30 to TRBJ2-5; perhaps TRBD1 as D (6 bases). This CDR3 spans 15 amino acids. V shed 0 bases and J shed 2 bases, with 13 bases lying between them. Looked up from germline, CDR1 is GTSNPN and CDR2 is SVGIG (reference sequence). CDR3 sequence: CAWSVGDTGQETQYF. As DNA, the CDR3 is TGTGCCTGGAGTGTGGGGGATACAGGGCAAGAGACCCAGTACTTC.

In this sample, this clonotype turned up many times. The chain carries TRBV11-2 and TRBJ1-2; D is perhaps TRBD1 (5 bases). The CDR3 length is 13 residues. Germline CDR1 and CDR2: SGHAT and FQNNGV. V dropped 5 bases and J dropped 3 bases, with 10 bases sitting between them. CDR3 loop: CASSTLTDYGYTF. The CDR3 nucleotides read TGTGCCAGCAGCACTTTGACAGACTATGGCTACACCTTC.

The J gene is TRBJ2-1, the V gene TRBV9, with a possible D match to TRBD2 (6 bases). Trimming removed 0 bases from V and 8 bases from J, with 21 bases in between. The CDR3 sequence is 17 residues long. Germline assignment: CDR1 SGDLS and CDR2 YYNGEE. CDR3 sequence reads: CASSVGLTGLLGDEQFF. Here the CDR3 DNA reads TGTGCCAGCAGCGTAGGACTGACGGGACTCTTGGGCGATGAGCAGTTCTTC.

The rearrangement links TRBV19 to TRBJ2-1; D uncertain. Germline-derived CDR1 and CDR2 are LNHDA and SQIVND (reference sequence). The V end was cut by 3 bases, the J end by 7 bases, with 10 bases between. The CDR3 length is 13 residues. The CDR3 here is CASSIQDGNEQFF. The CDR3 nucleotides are TGTGCCAGTAGTATCCAGGACGGGAATGAGCAGTTCTTC. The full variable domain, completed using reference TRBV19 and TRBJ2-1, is DGGITQSPKYLFRKEGQNVTLSCEQNLNHDAMYWYRQDPGQGLRLIYYSQIVNDFQKGDIAEGYSVSREKKESFPLTVTSAQKNPTAFYLCASSIQDGNEQFFGPGTRLTVL.

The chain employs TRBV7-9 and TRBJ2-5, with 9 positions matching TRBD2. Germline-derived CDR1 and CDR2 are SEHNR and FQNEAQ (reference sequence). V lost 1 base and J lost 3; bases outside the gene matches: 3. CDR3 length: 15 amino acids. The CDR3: CASSLDRLAEETQYF. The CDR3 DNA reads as TGTGCCAGCAGCTTAGATAGACTAGCGGAAGAGACCCAGTACTTC.

The CDR3 sequence: CASSIRQGSNTEAFF. The CDR3 DNA is TGTGCCAGCAGCATACGACAGGGTTCTAACACTGAAGCTTTCTTT. The chain is built from TRBV7-9 and TRBJ1-1; 7 bases agree with TRBD1. Germline CDR1 reads SEHNR; CDR2 reads FQNEAQ (reference sequence). The ends lost 5 bases at V and 2 bases at J; junction bases unmatched: 8. The CDR3 runs 15 residues.

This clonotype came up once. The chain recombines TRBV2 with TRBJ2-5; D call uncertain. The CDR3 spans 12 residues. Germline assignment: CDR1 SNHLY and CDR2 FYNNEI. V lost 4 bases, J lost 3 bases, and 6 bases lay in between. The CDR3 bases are TGTGCCAGCAGTGGTAAGAAAGAGACCCAGTACTTC. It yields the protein CASSGKKETQYF.

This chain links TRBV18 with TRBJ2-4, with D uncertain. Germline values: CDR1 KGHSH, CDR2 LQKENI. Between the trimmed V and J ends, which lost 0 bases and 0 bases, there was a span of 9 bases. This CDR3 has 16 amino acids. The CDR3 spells CASSPPKGIAKNIQYF. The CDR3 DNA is TGTGCCAGCTCACCACCGAAGGGTATAGCCAAAAACATTCAGTACTTC.

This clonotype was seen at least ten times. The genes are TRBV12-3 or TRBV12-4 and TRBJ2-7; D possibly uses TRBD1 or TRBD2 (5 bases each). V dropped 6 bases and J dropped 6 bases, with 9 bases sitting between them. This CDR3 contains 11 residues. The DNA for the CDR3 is TGTGCCAGCAGCCCCGGGGCCGAGCAGTACTTC. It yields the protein CASSPGAEQYF.

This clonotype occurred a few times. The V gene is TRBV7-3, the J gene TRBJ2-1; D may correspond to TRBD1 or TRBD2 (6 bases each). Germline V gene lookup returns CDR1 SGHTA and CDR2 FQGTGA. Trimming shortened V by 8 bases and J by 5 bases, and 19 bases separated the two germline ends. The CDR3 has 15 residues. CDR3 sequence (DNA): TGTGCCAGCTCATCTGGCGGGACAATAAACAATGAGCAGTTCTTC. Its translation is CASSSGGTINNEQFF. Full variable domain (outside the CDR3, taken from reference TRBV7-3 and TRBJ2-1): GAGVSQTPSNKVTEKGKYVELRCDPISGHTALYWYRQSLGQGPEFLIYFQGTGAADDSGLPNDRFFAVRPEGSVSTLKIQRTERGDSAVYLCASSSGGTINNEQFFGPGTRLTVL.

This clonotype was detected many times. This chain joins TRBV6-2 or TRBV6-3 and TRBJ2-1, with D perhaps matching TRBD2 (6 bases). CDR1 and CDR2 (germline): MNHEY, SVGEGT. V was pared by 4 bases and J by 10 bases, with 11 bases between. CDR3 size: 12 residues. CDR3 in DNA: TGTGCCAGCAGTTCTCGGAGGGGCGAGCAGTTCTTC. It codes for CASSSRRGEQFF.

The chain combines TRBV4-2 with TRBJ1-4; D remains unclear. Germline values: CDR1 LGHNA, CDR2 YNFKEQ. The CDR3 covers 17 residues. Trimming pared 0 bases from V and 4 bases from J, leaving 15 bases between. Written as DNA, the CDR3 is TGTGCCAGCAGCCAAGATCAACCCGACCGAATTAATGAAAAACTGTTTTTT. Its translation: CASSQDQPDRINEKLFF.

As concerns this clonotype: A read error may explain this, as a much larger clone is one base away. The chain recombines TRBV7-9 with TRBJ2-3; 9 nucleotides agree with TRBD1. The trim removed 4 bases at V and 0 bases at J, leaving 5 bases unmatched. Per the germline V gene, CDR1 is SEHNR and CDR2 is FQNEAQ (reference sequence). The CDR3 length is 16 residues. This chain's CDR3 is CASSSGTGQSTDTQYF. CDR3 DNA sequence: TGTGCCAGCAGCTCCGGGACAGGGCAGAGCACAGATACGCAGTATTTT.

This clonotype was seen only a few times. The CDR3 here is CASSETGSSYEQYF. DNA of the CDR3: TGTGCCAGCAGTGAGACTGGGAGCTCCTACGAGCAGTACTTC. This rearrangement joins TRBV25-1 to TRBJ2-7, with D possibly TRBD2 on 5 matching bases. The germline V gene encodes CDR1 MGHDK and CDR2 SYGVNS. The V end was cut by 3 bases, the J end by 0 bases, with 9 bases between. The CDR3 covers 14 residues.

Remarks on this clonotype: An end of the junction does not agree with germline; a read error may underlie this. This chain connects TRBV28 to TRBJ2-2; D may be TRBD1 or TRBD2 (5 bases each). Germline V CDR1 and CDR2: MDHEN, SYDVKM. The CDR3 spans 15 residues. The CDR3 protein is CASSYYRGGTGEPFF. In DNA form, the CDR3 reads TGTGCCAGCAGCTACTACCGAGGTGGGACCGGGGAGCCGTTTTTT.

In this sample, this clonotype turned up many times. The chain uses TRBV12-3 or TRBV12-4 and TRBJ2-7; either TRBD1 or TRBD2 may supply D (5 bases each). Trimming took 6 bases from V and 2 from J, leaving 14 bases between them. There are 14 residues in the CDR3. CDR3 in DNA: TGTGCCAGCAGCTCCCGGGGCGGTCCCTACGAGCAGTACTTC. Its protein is CASSSRGGPYEQYF.

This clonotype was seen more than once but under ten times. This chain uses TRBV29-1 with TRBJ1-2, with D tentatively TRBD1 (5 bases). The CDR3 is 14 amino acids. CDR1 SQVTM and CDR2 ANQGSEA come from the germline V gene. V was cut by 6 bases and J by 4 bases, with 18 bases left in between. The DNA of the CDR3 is TGCAGCGTCCCGAGGCAGGGAAGGGCCTATGGCTACACCTTC. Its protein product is CSVPRQGRAYGYTF.

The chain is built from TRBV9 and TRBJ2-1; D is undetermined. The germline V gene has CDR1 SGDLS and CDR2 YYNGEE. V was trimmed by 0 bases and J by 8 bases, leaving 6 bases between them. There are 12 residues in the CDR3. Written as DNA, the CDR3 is TGTGCCAGCAGCGTAGCTGATGATGAGCAGTTCTTC. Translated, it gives CASSVADDEQFF.

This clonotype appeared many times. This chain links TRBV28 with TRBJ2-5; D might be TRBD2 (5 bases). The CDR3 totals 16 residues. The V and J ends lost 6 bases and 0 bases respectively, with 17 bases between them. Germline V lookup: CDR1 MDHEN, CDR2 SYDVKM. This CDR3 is CASSRSLAVHQETQYF. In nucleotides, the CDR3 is TGTGCCAGCAGCCGGTCCCTAGCCGTTCACCAAGAGACCCAGTACTTC.